A single sample is the source of the 5 T cell receptor beta chains below, sequenced in a study of T cell responses to AZD1222 COVID-19 vaccine. Profiling relied on immunoSEQ multiplex PCR, and the TCRdb table lists in-frame clones only, not all of them. The data show around 84,000 clones, approximately 90% seen once. The sample was peripheral blood, taken on day 0 of AZD1222 vaccination. The receptors come from an adult in good health.

This chain uses TRBV6-1 with TRBJ1-6; tentatively, D is TRBD1 (5 bases). The length of the CDR3 is 12 residues. Trimming shortened V by 1 base and J by 16 bases, and 11 bases separated the two germline ends. Germline CDR1 is MNHNS and CDR2 is SASEGT. CDR3 loop: CASSEGGLALHF. CDR3 bases: TGTGCCAGCAGTGAAGGGGGGTTAGCTCTCCACTTT.

The chain has TRBV18 and TRBJ2-3, with D tentatively TRBD2 (5 bases). The germline CDR1 and CDR2 sequences are KGHSH and LQKENI. V lost 3 bases and J lost 5, with 6 bases in between. The CDR3 runs to 12 residues. For the CDR3, the DNA is TGTGCCAGCTCACCGAGCGGAGATACGCAGTATTTT. It specifies CASSPSGDTQYF.

This clone was recorded only once. The chain combines TRBV7-8 with TRBJ1-2; D gene unclear. Germline V gene data show CDR1 as SGHVS and CDR2 as FQNEAQ. The CDR3 covers 13 residues. Trimming removed 1 base from V and 8 bases from J, with 11 bases in between. The CDR3 spells CASSLGAPQGYTF. CDR3 coding DNA: TGTGCCAGCAGCTTAGGGGCCCCACAGGGCTACACCTTC.

This sequence joins TRBV5-4 and TRBJ2-2; 8 nucleotides align to TRBD2. Germline assignment: CDR1 SGHNT and CDR2 YYREEE (reference sequence). V shed 0 bases and J 5 bases; nucleotides not matched to a gene: 3. CDR3 size: 15 residues. The CDR3 here is CASSLGGRRTGELFF. In DNA, the CDR3 is TGTGCCAGCAGCTTGGGCGGGAGGCGGACCGGGGAGCTGTTTTTT.

This chain joins TRBV7-6 and TRBJ1-5; 12 bases are a match to TRBD1. The J segment lost 8 bases and the V segment lost 5 bases, leaving 10 bases of the junction unmatched. This CDR3 contains 16 residues. The germline V gene encodes CDR1 SGHVS and CDR2 FNYEAQ. The CDR3 loop reads CASSRSSGTGGEPQHF. CDR3 bases: TGTGCCAGCAGCCGATCTTCCGGGACAGGGGGCGAGCCCCAGCATTTT.